This TCR beta chain was captured in a study of blood T cell repertoires in COVID-19. Study in general: Collection of acute and convalescent COVID-19 samples took place in the United States, Italy and Spain. The cDNA or gDNA used as material had been derived from T cells, B-cell-depleted T cells, or PBMCs.

Cohort 3 recovery required two negative PCRs, clearance, or symptom resolution. Authors' methods: How many nucleated cells were present was estimated from reference gene primer amplification. The data were produced by immunoSEQ multiplex PCR, yet TCRdb's version contains in-frame clones alone and is incomplete. V and J calls and clone size are copied from that table; D and trimming were computed from the DNA. The sample lists a few hundred thousand clones, around 89% seen once, with 1.2% in the top ten. The CDR3 is 14 residues long. Per germline, CDR1 GTSNPN and CDR2 SVGIG (reference sequence). V was clipped by 1 base and J by 5 bases, with 11 bases between them.

Sequencing used PBMCs or T cells enriched from blood (not recorded which). This TCR was sampled from a man aged 25-40 years who had recovered from COVID-19. This rearrangement joins TRBV30 to TRBJ1-4; D perhaps matches TRBD1 (5 bases). The CDR3 sequence is CAWSATASNEKLFF. CDR3 DNA: TGTGCCTGGAGTGCGACAGCATCAAATGAAAAACTGTTTTTT.